These 27 T cell receptor beta chains originate from one sample sequenced in a study of T-cell reconstitution after alpha-beta-depleted transplantation in children. Using unique molecular identifiers, the investigators prepared the TCRbeta library. From the PCR reads, TCRdb called clonotypes with MiXCR, one entry per CDR3 protein. The sample consists of 7,500 to 9,500 distinct CDR3 sequences, 30% of them appearing once. The sequencing used peripheral blood, collected 60 days after TCRalphabeta/CD19-depleted stem cell transplant. These receptors came from a boy less than two years old who had a stem cell transplant for SCID, so the T cells may come from the graft donor.

By proportion, this clonotype is medium-sized. The chain is built from TRBV5-1 and TRBJ1-1; tentative D call: TRBD1 (6 bases). Per germline, CDR1 SGHRS and CDR2 YFSETQ. The CDR3 length is 16 residues. V was shortened by 0 bases and J by 4 bases, with 16 bases between the two germline ends. Written as DNA, the CDR3 is TGCGCCAGCAGCTTGGGAACCCGCGGAGGGGGCACTGAAGCTTTCTTT. This sequence encodes CASSLGTRGGGTEAFF.

CDR3: CASSLAAVSYNEQFF. DNA for the CDR3: TGTGCCAGCAGCTTAGCGGCGGTCTCCTACAATGAGCAGTTCTTC. The gene calls are TRBV7-9 and TRBJ2-1; D not resolved. V lost 0 bases, J lost 0 bases, and 6 bases lay in between. The CDR3 extends over 15 amino acids. CDR1 SEHNR and CDR2 FQNEAQ come from the germline V gene (reference sequence). Variable domain in full (rest from reference TRBV7-9 and TRBJ2-1): DTGVSQNPRHKITKRGQNVTFRCDPISEHNRLYWYRQTLGQGPEFLTYFQNEAQLEKSRLLSDRFSAERPKGSFSTLEIQRTEQGDSAMYLCASSLAAVSYNEQFFGPGTRLTVL.

V usage is TRBV6-2 or TRBV6-3 and J usage is TRBJ1-5; a weak D match, TRBD1 (5 bases). V lost 11 bases and J lost 0, with 20 bases in between. Per the germline V gene, CDR1 is MNHEY and CDR2 is SVGEGT. The CDR3 is 16 amino acids. This chain's CDR3 is CAFSLKYRYSNQPQHF. For the CDR3, the DNA is TGTGCCTTCAGTTTGAAGTACAGGTATAGCAATCAGCCCCAGCATTTT.

This rearrangement joins TRBV18 to TRBJ2-3; D is perhaps TRBD1 or TRBD2 (5 bases each). There are 14 residues in the CDR3. Per germline, CDR1 KGHSH and CDR2 LQKENI. Trimming took off 2 bases at V and 3 bases at J, with 9 bases between the two ends. CDR3 loop: CASSPKEGTDTQYF. The CDR3 DNA is TGTGCCAGCTCACCAAAAGAGGGGACAGATACGCAGTATTTT.

The gene calls are TRBV29-1 and TRBJ2-7, with 7 bases fitting TRBD1. The junction had 5 bases not matched to a gene; V was cut back by 7 bases and J by 2 bases. CDR3 length equals 12 residues. From germline, CDR1 is SQVTM and CDR2 ANQGSEA. This chain's CDR3 is CSAQGQAYEQYF. In DNA form, the CDR3 reads TGCAGCGCTCAAGGACAGGCCTACGAGCAGTACTTC.

This clonotype ranks as medium-sized. The chain combines TRBV18 with TRBJ2-5; a possible D gene is TRBD1 (5 bases). Germline V CDR1 and CDR2: KGHSH, LQKENI. The CDR3 totals 13 residues. V dropped 3 bases and J dropped 3 bases, with 8 bases sitting between them. The CDR3 bases are TGTGCCAGCTCACCCGACAGAGAAGAGACCCAGTACTTC. Amino acids: CASSPDREETQYF.

This clonotype ranks as medium-sized. V and J are TRBV19 and TRBJ2-7, with D possibly matching TRBD2 (5 bases). This CDR3 has 17 residues. V was trimmed by 9 bases and J by 0 bases, leaving 24 bases between them. Germline loops: CDR1 LNHDA, CDR2 SQIVND (reference sequence). The CDR3: CASDSSRTSHSSYEQYF. DNA for the CDR3: TGTGCCAGCGACTCATCCAGGACTTCGCATAGCTCCTACGAGCAGTACTTC.

The rearrangement links TRBV23-1 to TRBJ1-5; D not resolved. TRBV23-1 is an ORF; its function is uncertain. The CDR3 extends over 15 amino acids. V was trimmed by 8 bases and J by 4 bases, leaving 18 bases between them. The chain's CDR3 is CASPPPGGSNQPQHF. The CDR3 DNA sequence: TGCGCCAGCCCCCCCCCGGGAGGCTCAAATCAGCCCCAGCATTTT.

This clonotype showed up just a few times. V usage is TRBV10-3 and J usage is TRBJ2-1; TRBD2 agrees at 9 bases. The length of the CDR3 is 14 residues. Losses at the gene ends were 9 bases for V and 3 bases for J; bases not matched to a gene: 6. Germline V CDR1 and CDR2: ENHRY, SYGVKD. The CDR3 DNA sequence: TGTGCCATACAGCGGGAGGCCCTCTACAATGAGCAGTTCTTC. As protein: CAIQREALYNEQFF.

This clonotype occurred many times. This chain uses TRBV14 with TRBJ1-5; maybe TRBD1 (5 bases). The V gene lost 2 bases and the J gene lost 0 bases, with 26 bases spanning the gap. The CDR3 is 21 amino acids. Germline assignment: CDR1 SGHDN and CDR2 FVKESK. The CDR3 DNA reads as TGTGCCAGCAGCCAACGGTTTTCCAGGGAAGGGCTCTTAAGTAGCAATCAGCCCCAGCATTTT. Protein product: CASSQRFSREGLLSSNQPQHF.

This clonotype turned up a few times. V gene TRBV18 combines with J gene TRBJ1-2; D not resolved. This CDR3 contains 15 residues. V was pared by 3 bases and J by 2 bases, with 13 bases between. Looked up from germline, CDR1 is KGHSH and CDR2 is LQKENI. The CDR3 DNA reads TGTGCCAGCTCACCCTCAGGCAGGAGGAACTATGGCTACACCTTC. It is translated as CASSPSGRRNYGYTF.

This clonotype rates as medium-sized. CDR3 in amino acids: CSARGGEGPKAFF. CDR3 nucleotides: TGCAGTGCTAGAGGGGGAGAGGGGCCCAAAGCTTTCTTT. The chain links TRBV20-1 to TRBJ1-1, with D tentatively TRBD1 (5 bases). The V and J ends lost 1 base and 9 bases respectively, with 15 bases between them. The germline V gene has CDR1 DFQATT and CDR2 SNEGSKA (reference sequence). This CDR3 contains 13 residues.

The chain uses TRBV23-1 and TRBJ1-1; no definite D call. TRBV23-1 is filed as an ORF, its function uncertain. The CDR3 has 10 amino acids. Deletions cut 11 bases from V and 1 base from J, with 5 bases between. The CDR3 DNA reads TGCGCCCTGAAGAACACTGAAGCTTTCTTT. This gives the protein CALKNTEAFF.

The rearrangement uses TRBV6-2 or TRBV6-3 and TRBJ2-2; D uncertain. V lost 6 bases to trimming and J lost 6 bases, with 11 bases between them. Germline values: CDR1 MNHEY, CDR2 SVGEGT. The CDR3 loop spans 13 amino acids. The DNA for the CDR3 is TGTGCCAGCAGGCGCCCTCTCTCCGGGGAGCTGTTTTTT. As protein: CASRRPLSGELFF.

V is TRBV12-3 or TRBV12-4 and J is TRBJ2-2; D perhaps matches TRBD1 (6 bases). V lost 3 bases and J 4 bases, leaving 12 bases between the germline ends. The CDR3 spans 15 residues. CDR3 sequence (DNA): TGTGCCAGCAGTTTTTGGACAGCCCTCACCGGGGAGCTGTTTTTT. Protein: CASSFWTALTGELFF.

This clonotype counts as medium-sized (0.01 to 0.1%). The chain joins TRBV13 to TRBJ1-6, with TRBD1 identical over 9 bases. The CDR3 is made up of 17 amino acids. The germline CDR1 and CDR2 sequences are PRHDT and FYEKMQ (reference sequence). The ends lost 5 bases at V and 0 bases at J; junction bases unmatched: 5. CDR3 nucleotides: TGTGCCAGCAGCATCGGGACAGGGAGCTCCTATAATTCACCCCTCCACTTT. The encoded protein is CASSIGTGSSYNSPLHF. Looking up the rest from reference TRBV13 and TRBJ1-6 gives the full variable domain: AAGVIQSPRHLIKEKRETATLKCYPIPRHDTVYWYQQGPGQDPQFLISFYEKMQSDKGSIPDRFSAQQFSDYHSELNMSSLELGDSALYFCASSIGTGSSYNSPLHFGNGTRLTVT.

This clonotype is deemed medium-sized (0.01 to 0.1%). The chain combines TRBV5-1 with TRBJ2-5; D is ambiguous. CDR1 and CDR2 from the germline V gene are SGHRS and YFSETQ. V lost 0 bases to trimming and J lost 9 bases, with 24 bases between them. This CDR3 has 17 amino acids. CDR3 coding DNA: TGCGCCAGCAGCTTGGTCACTACGATTATTGGTTCAGCGTCCCAGTACTTC. It yields the protein CASSLVTTIIGSASQYF. The full variable domain, its missing parts supplied by reference TRBV5-1 and TRBJ2-5, is KAGVTQTPRYLIKTRGQQVTLSCSPISGHRSVSWYQQTPGQGLQFLFEYFSETQRNKGNFPGRFSGRQFSNSRSEMNVSTLELGDSALYLCASSLVTTIIGSASQYFGPGTRLLVL.

This clonotype was counted many times. This chain joins TRBV19 and TRBJ1-6, with a possible D match to TRBD1 (6 bases). The CDR3 length is 12 residues. V lost 9 bases and J 10 bases, leaving 13 bases between the germline ends. The germline V gene has CDR1 LNHDA and CDR2 SQIVND (reference sequence). This chain's CDR3 is CARDSGVSPLHF. Written as DNA, the CDR3 is TGTGCCAGAGACTCAGGGGTATCACCCCTCCACTTT. Drawing the rest from reference TRBV19 and TRBJ1-6, the complete variable domain is DGGITQSPKYLFRKEGQNVTLSCEQNLNHDAMYWYRQDPGQGLRLIYYSQIVNDFQKGDIAEGYSVSREKKESFPLTVTSAQKNPTAFYLCARDSGVSPLHFGNGTRLTVT.

By its share, this clonotype is medium-sized (0.01 to 0.1%). The genes are TRBV24-1 and TRBJ1-2; 7 bases are shared with TRBD1. Germline trimming cut 4 bases from V and 6 bases from J; bases unmatched to any gene: 7. Germline CDR1 reads KGHDR; CDR2 reads SFDVKD. The CDR3 is made up of 14 amino acids. This CDR3 is CATSDRQGLDGYTF. The CDR3 nucleotides read TGTGCCACCAGTGACCGACAGGGCTTGGATGGCTACACCTTC.

Sample share makes this clonotype medium-sized. The rearrangement joins TRBV12-3 or TRBV12-4 to TRBJ1-6, with D possibly matching TRBD1 (6 bases). The CDR3 sequence is 13 residues long. V lost 5 bases to trimming and J lost 10 bases, with 12 bases between them. CDR3 protein: CASSRRGESPLHF. The CDR3, as DNA: TGTGCCAGCAGTCGCAGGGGAGAGTCACCCCTCCACTTT.

This clonotype has at least ten counts. The V call is TRBV9, the J call TRBJ2-3; tentative D call: TRBD1 (5 bases). Per the germline V gene, CDR1 is SGDLS and CDR2 is YYNGEE. Trimming stripped 5 bases from V and 8 bases from J, with 24 bases between. The CDR3 is made up of 16 amino acids. The CDR3 nucleotides read TGTGCCAGCAGAAAGGGCTGGGGCGCGTCCCCAGGTACGCAGTATTTT. It translates to CASRKGWGASPGTQYF. The full variable domain, with the rest looked up from reference TRBV9 and TRBJ2-3, is DSGVTQTPKHLITATGQRVTLRCSPRSGDLSVYWYQQSLDQGLQFLIQYYNGEERAKGNILERFSAQQFPDLHSELNLSSLELGDSALYFCASRKGWGASPGTQYFGPGTRLTVL.

This clonotype is medium-sized in the sample. The chain carries TRBV7-2 and TRBJ1-5; D is undetermined. The V gene's germline CDR1 is SGHTA and CDR2 FQGNSA. Trimming took off 3 bases at V and 0 bases at J, with 9 bases between the two ends. The CDR3 covers 15 residues. CDR3 sequence: CASSFGPYSNQPQHF. Here the CDR3 DNA reads TGTGCCAGCAGCTTCGGACCCTATAGCAATCAGCCCCAGCATTTT.

By sample share, this clonotype is medium-sized (0.01 to 0.1%). The J gene is TRBJ1-4, the V gene TRBV29-1; maybe TRBD1 (6 bases). The CDR3 covers 14 residues. Germline V lookup: CDR1 SQVTM, CDR2 ANQGSEA. Trimming took 2 bases from V and 8 from J, leaving 15 bases between them. The CDR3 protein is CSVESGAGEEKLFF. The CDR3, as DNA: TGCAGCGTTGAATCAGGGGCGGGAGAAGAAAAACTGTTTTTT.

This clonotype is labeled medium-sized. V gene TRBV20-1 combines with J gene TRBJ2-5; D gene uncertain. Trimming stripped 0 bases from V and 7 bases from J, with 9 bases between. The CDR3 runs to 12 residues. CDR1 is DFQATT, CDR2 SNEGSKA, per germline (reference sequence). CDR3 loop: CSARDPLATQYF. The CDR3 region has the DNA TGCAGTGCTAGAGATCCACTGGCGACCCAGTACTTC.

By sample share, this clonotype is medium-sized (0.01 to 0.1%). The chain couples TRBV10-3 to TRBJ1-2; 7 bases are shared with TRBD1. There are 14 residues in the CDR3. V shed 5 bases and J 1 base; nucleotides not matched to a gene: 4. Per germline, CDR1 ENHRY and CDR2 SYGVKD. In DNA, the CDR3 is TGTGCCATCAGTCCGGGACAGCTTAACTATGGCTACACCTTC. Translating gives CAISPGQLNYGYTF.

This clonotype counts as medium-sized. J is TRBJ2-7 and V is TRBV18, with a tentative D call TRBD2 (6 bases). V lost 8 bases and J 2 bases, leaving 16 bases between the germline ends. The germline V gene has CDR1 KGHSH and CDR2 LQKENI. There are 14 residues in the CDR3. The CDR3: CASPCWGDPYEQYF. As DNA, the CDR3 is TGTGCCAGCCCGTGTTGGGGGGACCCCTACGAGCAGTACTTC.

This clonotype was recorded many times. This chain links TRBV5-4 with TRBJ1-1, with D tentatively TRBD1 (5 bases). Trimming shortened V by 3 bases and J by 4 bases, and 13 bases separated the two germline ends. The germline V gene has CDR1 SGHNT and CDR2 YYREEE (reference sequence). The CDR3 extends over 14 amino acids. The CDR3 is CASSSTSGGTEAFF. The CDR3 DNA follows: TGTGCCAGCAGCTCGACCAGTGGGGGCACTGAAGCTTTCTTT.